This T cell receptor beta chain stems from a study of blood T cell repertoires in COVID-19. Study information: Sites in the United States, Italy and Spain provided acute and convalescent COVID-19 samples.

In terms of age and location, participants ranged from roughly 18 to 90 years and lived in 24 US areas. Participant-reported clinical history was the basis for cohort assignment. Germline CDR1 and CDR2: SGHNT and YYREEE (reference sequence). V dropped 4 bases and J dropped 6; count of bases not matched to a gene: 5. The CDR3 is 14 amino acids. Authors' processing steps: Nucleated cell number was recorded as an estimate derived from reference gene primer amplification. Assay: immunoSEQ multiplex PCR; the TCRdb copy retains only in-frame clones and omits some. D and trimming were read from the DNA, whereas the V and J calls and clone size are those reported in that table. The sample includes about 220,000 clones, just over 85% seen only once; the top ten take 3.5% to 4.5%.

The specimen was PBMCs or T cells enriched from blood (not recorded which). This chain connects TRBV5-4 to TRBJ1-5; 9 bases fit TRBD1. The sequence derives from a woman aged 40 to 55 with acute COVID-19. CDR3 sequence: CASSVQGAFQPQHF. The CDR3 DNA reads TGTGCCAGCAGCGTACAGGGGGCGTTTCAGCCCCAGCATTTT.